Below, 18 T cell receptor beta chains from the same sample are listed, as sequenced in a study of response to subunit inactivated influenza vaccine. TCRdb reprocessed the RT-PCR reads via MiXCR and lists one record per CDR3 protein. The table records hundreds of thousands of distinct CDR3 sequences, 6% to 9% of them present only once. Source: PBMCs from blood, taken around 25 months after vaccination. The receptors were sampled from a man aged 45 to 70 who received an inactivated influenza vaccine.

This clonotype turned up a few times. V usage is TRBV5-1 and J usage is TRBJ2-7; tentatively, D is TRBD2 (6 bases). Germline V gene sequence: CDR1 SGHRS, CDR2 YFSETQ. The CDR3 runs to 16 residues. The V and J ends lost 3 bases and 3 bases respectively, with 19 bases between them. This CDR3 reads CASSSTTLGTYYEQYF. CDR3 in DNA: TGCGCCAGCAGCTCGACGACATTGGGGACTTACTACGAGCAGTACTTC.

This clonotype was observed a handful of times. This chain joins TRBV5-5 and TRBJ2-5; possible D gene TRBD1, 6 bases. There are 15 residues in the CDR3. Germline CDR1 SGHKS, CDR2 YYEKEE (reference sequence). Trimming shortened V by 2 bases and J by 1 base, and 12 bases separated the two germline ends. The CDR3 bases are TGTGCCAGCAGCTTTTCTGGACAGCTCCAAGAGACCCAGTACTTC. Residues: CASSFSGQLQETQYF.

This clonotype was observed many times. The V gene is TRBV6-1, the J gene TRBJ2-2, with 7 bases matching TRBD1. CDR1 is MNHNS and CDR2 is SASEGT in the germline V gene. The CDR3 length is 15 residues. V was pared by 6 bases and J by 1 base, with 5 bases of the junction left unmatched. The CDR3 coding sequence is TGTGCCAGCAGCTCGGGACAGCTGAACACCGGGGAGCTGTTTTTT. This translates into CASSSGQLNTGELFF.

This clonotype came up a few times. DNA of the CDR3: TGTGCCAGCACCACCCCATATGAAAAACTGTTTTTT. Amino acid sequence: CASTTPYEKLFF. V gene TRBV7-9 combines with J gene TRBJ1-4, with unresolved D. The CDR3 runs to 12 residues. The V end was cut by 7 bases, the J end by 6 bases, with 9 bases between. Germline CDR1 SEHNR, CDR2 FQNEAQ (reference sequence). Looking up the rest from reference TRBV7-9 and TRBJ1-4 gives the full variable domain: DTGVSQNPRHKITKRGQNVTFRCDPISEHNRLYWYRQTLGQGPEFLTYFQNEAQLEKSRLLSDRFSAERPKGSFSTLEIQRTEQGDSAMYLCASTTPYEKLFFGSGTQLSVL.

This clonotype was seen repeatedly, ten times or more. The rearrangement uses TRBV28 and TRBJ2-5; a weak D match, TRBD1 (5 bases). Germline CDR1 MDHEN, CDR2 SYDVKM. The CDR3 loop spans 17 amino acids. V lost 5 bases, J lost 4 bases, and 23 bases lay in between. In DNA form, the CDR3 reads TGTGCCAGCAGTCCCCCGCACTCTTACCAGGGCGGAGAGACCCAGTACTTC. Translation gives CASSPPHSYQGGETQYF.

There are a few counts of this clonotype. The V and J genes are TRBV12-3 or TRBV12-4 and TRBJ2-7; TRBD1 aligns across 9 bases. The CDR3 covers 14 residues. Losses at the gene ends were 6 bases for V and 5 bases for J; bases not matched to a gene: 8. The CDR3 spells CASRAGTGRNEQYF. As DNA, the CDR3 is TGTGCCAGCAGAGCCGGGACAGGGCGGAACGAGCAGTACTTC.

Only one count was recorded for this clonotype. J is TRBJ2-2 and V is TRBV10-1, with 8 bases fitting TRBD2. The V gene end was trimmed by 6 bases and the J gene end by 1 base; junction bases not matched to a gene: 7. Per the germline V gene, CDR1 is WNHNN and CDR2 is SYGVQD (reference sequence). The CDR3 runs to 16 residues. The CDR3, as DNA: TGCGCCAGCAGCTTCCAAGCGGGGGTGAACACCGGGGAGCTGTTTTTT. It encodes CASSFQAGVNTGELFF.

In this sample, this clonotype turned up many times. J is TRBJ1-4 and V is TRBV7-2, with D unresolved. The germline V and J ends were trimmed by 5 bases and 8 bases, with 9 bases remaining between them. This CDR3 has 12 residues. Per the germline V gene, CDR1 is SGHTA and CDR2 is FQGNSA. The CDR3 DNA reads TGTGCCAGCAGCCAAGGGCCAGAAAAACTGTTTTTT. Its protein product is CASSQGPEKLFF.

This clonotype was detected ten times or more. V gene TRBV10-3 combines with J gene TRBJ2-1; D may be TRBD2 (6 bases). Germline-derived CDR1 and CDR2 are ENHRY and SYGVKD. Trimming removed 8 bases from V and 3 bases from J, with 11 bases in between. The CDR3 consists of 13 residues. The CDR3, as DNA: TGTGCCATCGGCAGGGACTTCTACAATGAGCAGTTCTTC. Amino acids: CAIGRDFYNEQFF.

This clonotype was found many times. The chain combines TRBV15 with TRBJ1-5; tentative D call: TRBD1 (5 bases). The CDR3 has 14 amino acids. Germline CDR1 and CDR2: LNHNV and YYDKDF (reference sequence). V was clipped by 4 bases and J by 1 base, with 8 bases between them. The CDR3 DNA sequence: TGTGCCACCAGCAATGGGGGGAGCAATCAGCCCCAGCATTTT. It yields the protein CATSNGGSNQPQHF. Drawing the rest from reference TRBV15 and TRBJ1-5, the complete variable domain is DAMVIQNPRYQVTQFGKPVTLSCSQTLNHNVMYWYQQKSSQAPKLLFHYYDKDFNNEADTPDNFQSRRPNTSFCFLDIRSPGLGDTAMYLCATSNGGSNQPQHFGDGTRLSIL.

In its sample, this clonotype was seen a few times. The genes are TRBV6-1 and TRBJ1-5, with TRBD1 as a possible D gene (5 bases). CDR1 MNHNS and CDR2 SASEGT come from the germline V gene. This CDR3 spans 13 amino acids. Trimming took 7 bases from V and 4 from J, leaving 11 bases between them. The CDR3 DNA is TGTGCCAGCATCGGCAGGGCAAATCAGCCCCAGCATTTT. Translation gives CASIGRANQPQHF.

In its sample, this clonotype was seen many times. The chain has TRBV12-3 or TRBV12-4 and TRBJ2-3, with 15 bases fitting TRBD2. CDR3 length: 17 residues. V lost 6 bases, J lost 6 bases, and 10 bases stayed unmatched. In nucleotides, the CDR3 is TGTGCCAGCAGCCCAACCAGGACTAGCGGGAGGGCCGATACGCAGTATTTT. Its protein product is CASSPTRTSGRADTQYF.

This chain links TRBV25-1 with TRBJ2-3; 8 bases are shared with TRBD2. The germline V gene encodes CDR1 MGHDK and CDR2 SYGVNS. The ends lost 0 bases at V and 0 bases at J; junction bases unmatched: 8. CDR3 length: 18 residues. CDR3 in DNA: TGTGCCAGCAGTGAATATCAATCCAGCGGGGGTAGCACAGATACGCAGTATTTT. Encoded protein: CASSEYQSSGGSTDTQYF.

This clonotype was seen a handful of times. The CDR3 loop reads CASSQGPGRYEQYF. CDR3 DNA: TGCGCCAGCAGCCAAGGCCCTGGGCGCTACGAGCAGTACTTC. The rearrangement links TRBV4-1 to TRBJ2-7; D ambiguous. This CDR3 comprises 14 residues. Per the germline V gene, CDR1 is MGHRA and CDR2 is YSYEKL. The ends were cut back, 1 base at V and 3 bases at J, with 10 bases in the middle.

A few counts support this clonotype. The CDR3 is CASSLVRHSGTDTQYF. In DNA form, the CDR3 reads TGTGCCAGCAGCTTAGTTCGTCATTCTGGCACAGATACGCAGTATTTT. The chain combines TRBV11-2 with TRBJ2-3; D gene unclear. V gave up 1 base and J gave up 1 base, with 12 bases separating them. The CDR3 runs to 16 residues. Germline loops: CDR1 SGHAT, CDR2 FQNNGV.

Ten or more counts support this clonotype. The chain employs TRBV7-6 and TRBJ2-1; 7 bases line up with TRBD1. Germline-derived CDR1 and CDR2 are SGHVS and FNYEAQ. The CDR3 extends over 15 amino acids. V lost 5 bases and J lost 4; bases outside the gene matches: 8. Here the CDR3 reads CASSTTGQYYNEQFF. The CDR3 nucleotides are TGTGCCAGCAGCACGACGGGACAGTATTACAATGAGCAGTTCTTC.

The chain carries TRBV3-1 and TRBJ2-1; perhaps D is TRBD1 or TRBD2 (5 bases each). Trimming stripped 7 bases from V and 1 base from J, with 17 bases between. Germline values: CDR1 LGHDT, CDR2 YNNKEL (reference sequence). This CDR3 has 16 amino acids. Here the CDR3 DNA reads TGTGCCAGCAAGCCGCCCGGGGCCCTGTCCTACAATGAGCAGTTCTTC. This sequence encodes CASKPPGALSYNEQFF.

A few counts support this clonotype. The chain links TRBV10-2 to TRBJ2-7, with TRBD1 identical over 10 bases. This CDR3 has 13 amino acids. CDR1 is WSHSY and CDR2 is SAAADI in the germline V gene. J gave up 5 bases and V 4 bases, and 2 bases lay outside the gene matches. CDR3 in DNA: TGCGCCAGCAGTGTTGACAGGGGGCACGAGCAGTACTTC. Protein sequence: CASSVDRGHEQYF.